The 25 T cell receptor beta chains below were found in one sample sequenced in a study. From the RT-PCR reads, TCRdb called clonotypes with MiXCR, one entry per CDR3 protein. The repertoire consists of around 700,000 distinct CDR3 sequences, with 12% to 15% occurring once and the leading ten covering roughly 3.9%. Input material: memory CD4+ T cells from blood. Every receptor here comes from a female donor in good health, serving as a healthy control.

This clonotype was counted only a few times. The chain is built from TRBV20-1 and TRBJ2-1; possible D gene TRBD1, 6 bases. Trimming removed 8 bases from V and 3 bases from J, with 17 bases in between. The germline CDR1 and CDR2 sequences are DFQATT and SNEGSKA (reference sequence). This CDR3 contains 14 residues. DNA for the CDR3: TGCAGTAGCAACCGTGGGACAAACTACAATGAGCAGTTCTTC. This encodes CSSNRGTNYNEQFF.

The chain carries TRBV28 and TRBJ2-5; D remains ambiguous. From germline, CDR1 is MDHEN and CDR2 SYDVKM. V lost 10 bases and J 7 bases, leaving 19 bases between the germline ends. This CDR3 comprises 13 residues. For the CDR3, the DNA is TGTGCCACCACCGACCCGGGCTCCGGGACCCAGTACTTC. This sequence encodes CATTDPGSGTQYF.

This clonotype was seen more than once but under ten times. This rearrangement joins TRBV5-1 to TRBJ2-5, with 7 bases identical to TRBD1. After removal of 4 bases from V and 2 bases from J, the junction contained 8 bases not matched to a gene. Looked up from germline, CDR1 is SGHRS and CDR2 is YFSETQ. The length of the CDR3 is 15 residues. DNA of the CDR3: TGCGCCAGCAGCCCCCTACCGGGACAGCAAGAGACCCAGTACTTC. Translated: CASSPLPGQQETQYF. The variable domain in full, completed from reference TRBV5-1 and TRBJ2-5, reads KAGVTQTPRYLIKTRGQQVTLSCSPISGHRSVSWYQQTPGQGLQFLFEYFSETQRNKGNFPGRFSGRQFSNSRSEMNVSTLELGDSALYLCASSPLPGQQETQYFGPGTRLLVL.

This clonotype has at least ten counts. This chain connects TRBV7-6 to TRBJ2-7; 9 bases align to TRBD1. Germline CDR1 and CDR2: SGHVS and FNYEAQ. CDR3 length: 15 amino acids. Trimming cost V 2 bases and J 0 bases; bases outside gene matches: 2. CDR3: CASSLSGQGSYEQYF. CDR3 coding DNA: TGTGCCAGCAGCTTATCGGGACAGGGCTCCTACGAGCAGTACTTC.

This clonotype was seen only a few times. This chain uses TRBV30 with TRBJ2-7; TRBD1 might be the D (5 bases). The CDR3 sequence is 13 residues long. Trimming removed 1 base at V and 2 bases at J, with 9 bases between. Per the germline V gene, CDR1 is GTSNPN and CDR2 is SVGIG (reference sequence). For the CDR3, the DNA is TGTGCCTGGAGTGGACAGTTCCCCTACGAGCAGTACTTC. It yields the protein CAWSGQFPYEQYF.

This rearrangement joins TRBV28 to TRBJ2-6, with TRBD1 as a possible D gene (6 bases). The CDR3 spans 18 residues. CDR1 is MDHEN, CDR2 SYDVKM, per germline. V gave up 5 bases and J gave up 4 bases, with 21 bases separating them. In DNA form, the CDR3 reads TGTGCCAGCAGTCCTTATGGGTCACAGGGAGCCGGGGCCAACGTCCTGACTTTC. Amino acids: CASSPYGSQGAGANVLTF.

The rearrangement links TRBV18 to TRBJ1-1; unclear D gene. The CDR3 spans 15 residues. Trimming took 1 base from V and 1 from J, leaving 10 bases between them. The germline V gene encodes CDR1 KGHSH and CDR2 LQKENI. The CDR3 reads CASSPRYNQNTEAFF. CDR3 sequence (DNA): TGTGCCAGCTCACCACGGTACAACCAGAACACTGAAGCTTTCTTT.

This clonotype was seen only a few times. The chain couples TRBV6-5 to TRBJ1-1; 7 positions agree with TRBD1. The CDR3 consists of 14 residues. Germline loops: CDR1 MNHEY, CDR2 SVGAGI. With V trimmed by 7 bases and J by 1 base, 6 bases remained unmatched. The CDR3 protein is CASTKGGPNTEAFF. CDR3 nucleotides: TGTGCCAGCACCAAAGGGGGCCCGAACACTGAAGCTTTCTTT.

This chain links TRBV7-9 with TRBJ2-3; perhaps TRBD1 as D (5 bases). The CDR3 has 14 amino acids. V was clipped by 3 bases and J by 4 bases, with 11 bases between them. Germline V gives CDR1 SEHNR, CDR2 FQNEAQ (reference sequence). This CDR3 is CASSLTTDADTQYF. DNA of the CDR3: TGTGCCAGCAGCTTGACGACAGACGCAGATACGCAGTATTTT.

The CDR3 DNA reads as TGTGCCAGCAGCGTAGAGTACGCGGGGCCGAACACTGAAGCTTTCTTT. The encoded protein is CASSVEYAGPNTEAFF. The chain links TRBV9 to TRBJ1-1; D possibly corresponds to TRBD1 (5 bases). The V and J ends lost 0 bases and 1 base respectively, with 13 bases between them. This CDR3 is 16 amino acids long. The V gene's germline CDR1 is SGDLS and CDR2 YYNGEE.

As to this clonotype: Since no conserved phenylalanine or tryptophan closes the CDR3, a read error is the likely cause. Because the CDR3's place on the DNA is in doubt, the DNA is left out and the CDR3 is given as listed by TCRdb. CDR3 protein: CASSPGTS. This rearrangement joins TRBV7-9 to TRBJ2-7; the table calls TRBD2, which could not be checked here. The V gene's germline CDR1 is SEHNR and CDR2 FQNEAQ (reference sequence). The CDR3 spans 8 residues, counting both ends.

V usage is TRBV7-9 and J usage is TRBJ1-4; TRBD1 aligns across 7 bases. CDR1 is SEHNR, CDR2 FQNEAQ, per germline (reference sequence). The CDR3 covers 14 residues. J was trimmed by 4 bases and V by 5 bases; bases with no gene match: 4. Here the CDR3 reads CASSRGQDNEKLFF. The DNA of the CDR3 is TGTGCCAGCAGCCGCGGACAGGATAATGAAAAACTGTTTTTT.

There are many counts of this clonotype. The chain links TRBV5-1 to TRBJ2-2, with 8 nucleotides matching TRBD2. CDR1 is SGHRS, CDR2 YFSETQ, per germline. The CDR3 loop spans 15 amino acids. The junction had 4 bases not matched to a gene; V was cut back by 2 bases and J by 4 bases. The CDR3: CASSLTSGSTGELFF. CDR3 in DNA: TGCGCCAGCAGCTTAACGAGCGGGAGCACCGGGGAGCTGTTTTTT.

This chain uses TRBV6-1 with TRBJ2-5, with TRBD2 matching 8 bases. Trimming cost V 6 bases and J 2 bases; bases outside gene matches: 5. Germline assignment: CDR1 MNHNS and CDR2 SASEGT. The CDR3 extends over 14 amino acids. The CDR3 DNA reads as TGTGCCAGCAGGAGTAGCGGGACTCAAGAGACCCAGTACTTC. Translation: CASRSSGTQETQYF.

This chain connects TRBV28 to TRBJ2-7, with 11 bases identical to TRBD1. With V trimmed by 5 bases and J by 3 bases, 6 bases remained unmatched. This CDR3 comprises 15 residues. Germline lookup yields CDR1 MDHEN and CDR2 SYDVKM. This CDR3 is CASSRWTGGFYEQYF. The CDR3 DNA sequence: TGTGCCAGCAGTCGCTGGACAGGGGGCTTCTACGAGCAGTACTTC.

This clonotype has only a few counts. The CDR3 bases are TGCAGTGCCACTCCCCCTAGCGCTCAAGAGACCCAGTACTTC. This encodes CSATPPSAQETQYF. The gene calls are TRBV20-1 and TRBJ2-5, with D tentatively TRBD2 (6 bases). This CDR3 has 14 amino acids. The germline V gene has CDR1 DFQATT and CDR2 SNEGSKA (reference sequence). The V end lost 6 bases, the J end lost 2 bases, and 16 bases lay between the germline ends.

The genes are TRBV7-9 and TRBJ2-7, with 8 bases fitting TRBD2. V was clipped by 2 bases and J by 7 bases; unmatched bases: 10. Germline V lookup: CDR1 SEHNR, CDR2 FQNEAQ (reference sequence). The CDR3 contains 15 residues. The CDR3 loop is CASSLISGGPGEQYF. Written as DNA, the CDR3 is TGTGCCAGCAGCTTAATCTCGGGAGGGCCGGGTGAGCAGTACTTC.

In its sample, this clonotype was seen many times. The rearrangement uses TRBV11-2 and TRBJ2-7; D could derive from TRBD1 or TRBD2 (6 bases each). Germline CDR1 and CDR2: SGHAT and FQNNGV. This CDR3 has 13 residues. Trimming removed 0 bases at V and 7 bases at J, with 10 bases between. CDR3 nucleotides: TGTGCCAGCAGCTTAGACACAGGGAGGGAGCAGTACTTC. It yields the protein CASSLDTGREQYF.

This clonotype was seen a handful of times. One end of the junction fails to match germline, which may point to a read error. V gene TRBV12-3 or TRBV12-4 combines with J gene TRBJ1-2; D unresolved. The CDR3 is 15 residues long. In DNA form, the CDR3 reads TGTGCCAGCAGCTTAGGGTCTTCAGTTAGCGATGGCTACACCTTC. Amino acids: CASSLGSSVSDGYTF.

In its sample, this clonotype was seen many times. The chain recombines TRBV7-2 with TRBJ2-3; possibly TRBD2 for D (6 bases). Trimming cost V 5 bases and J 4 bases, with 10 bases left between them. Germline CDR1 is SGHTA and CDR2 is FQGNSA. This CDR3 comprises 13 residues. CDR3 in amino acids: CASSDRLADTQYF. The CDR3 nucleotides are TGTGCCAGCAGCGACCGACTAGCAGATACGCAGTATTTT.

The chain links TRBV11-3 to TRBJ2-7; 13 nucleotides agree with TRBD2. There are 17 residues in the CDR3. The V segment lost 5 bases and the J segment 6 bases; nucleotides outside the gene matches: 13. Germline-derived CDR1 and CDR2 are SGHNT and YENEEA. The CDR3 is CASSPGPGLAGSSEQYF. As DNA, the CDR3 is TGTGCCAGCAGCCCAGGGCCGGGACTAGCGGGATCCAGCGAGCAGTACTTC.

The chain links TRBV6-5 to TRBJ2-1; possibly TRBD2 for D (7 bases). V lost 6 bases and J lost 12, with 15 bases in between. Germline values: CDR1 MNHEY, CDR2 SVGAGI. This CDR3 is 12 amino acids long. The CDR3 spells CASSRLGGGQFF. CDR3 in DNA: TGTGCCAGCAGCCGTCTAGGGGGGGGGCAGTTCTTC.

The chain has TRBV12-3 or TRBV12-4 and TRBJ1-3, with TRBD1 identical over 7 bases. V gave up 6 bases and J gave up 3 bases; unmatched junction bases: 8. The CDR3 is 15 amino acids. The CDR3 here is CASRLRTGFGNTIYF. CDR3 DNA sequence: TGTGCCAGCAGGCTTAGGACAGGCTTTGGAAACACCATATATTTT.

In this sample, this clonotype turned up a few times. The gene calls are TRBV7-2 and TRBJ1-4; D gene uncertain. CDR3 length: 16 amino acids. Germline CDR1 is SGHTA and CDR2 is FQGNSA. V lost 1 base and J lost 0, with 9 bases in between. CDR3 sequence (DNA): TGTGCCAGCAGCTTAGGTCGGCAGGCAACTAATGAAAAACTGTTTTTT. Translation gives CASSLGRQATNEKLFF.

J is TRBJ2-7 and V is TRBV28; D uncertain. The V gene lost 8 bases and the J gene lost 3 bases, with 14 bases spanning the gap. CDR3 size: 13 residues. Per the germline V gene, CDR1 is MDHEN and CDR2 is SYDVKM. The CDR3, as DNA: TGTGCCAGCTTTTCGGGCAGCAGCTACGAGCAGTACTTC. Translated: CASFSGSSYEQYF.